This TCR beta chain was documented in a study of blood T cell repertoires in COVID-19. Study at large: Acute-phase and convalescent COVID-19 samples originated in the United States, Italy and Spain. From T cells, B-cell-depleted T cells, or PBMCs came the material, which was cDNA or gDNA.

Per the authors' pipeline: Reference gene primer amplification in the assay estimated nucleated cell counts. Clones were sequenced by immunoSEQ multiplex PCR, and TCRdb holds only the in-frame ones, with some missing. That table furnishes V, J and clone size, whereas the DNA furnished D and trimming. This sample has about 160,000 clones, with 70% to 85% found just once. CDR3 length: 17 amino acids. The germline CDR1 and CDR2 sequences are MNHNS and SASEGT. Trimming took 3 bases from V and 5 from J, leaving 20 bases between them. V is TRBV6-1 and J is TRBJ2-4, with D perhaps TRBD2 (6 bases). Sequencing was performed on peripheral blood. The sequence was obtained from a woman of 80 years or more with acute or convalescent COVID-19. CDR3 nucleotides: TGTGCCAGCAGTGAGGAGGGGACCATAGGGGTCGAAAACATTCAGTACTTC. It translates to CASSEEGTIGVENIQYF.